This T cell receptor delta chain derives from a study of gammadelta T cells in human blood. The CDR3 loop spans 21 amino acids. V gave up 1 base and J gave up 10 bases; unmatched junction bases: 24. The germline V gene encodes CDR1 TSWWSYY and CDR2 QGS. Relative to its sample, this clone is large. TCRdb re-processed the RT-PCR reads using CATT. Found here are under 1,500 delta-chain clones, under 30% of them singletons; the top ten hold approximately 10%. The clonotype was recovered from a human fetus. The rearrangement joins TRDV1 to TRDJ1; 13 nucleotides agree with TRDD3. The sequencing sample was made of non-Vgamma9Vdelta2 gamma-delta T cells from fetal blood. The chain's CDR3 is CALGEPPVPPPQYWGIRGLIF. CDR3 in DNA: TGTGCTCTTGGGGAACCCCCCGTTCCGCCCCCTCAGTACTGGGGGATACGAGGACTCATCTTT.